These T cell receptor beta chains were read from a single sample in a study of T cell responses to AZD1222 COVID-19 vaccine. This table comes from immunoSEQ multiplex PCR, and its TCRdb copy is limited to in-frame clones, with some not included. The data show about 75,000 clones, approximately 88% seen once. The sequencing used peripheral blood, collected 28 days after the second dose of the MenACWY control vaccine. The receptors here all came from an adult who received the MenACWY meningococcal vaccine as a control. Both conserved end residues are part of each CDR3. Fields, in order: CDR3 protein, CDR3 DNA, V gene, clone size, CDR3 length, J gene, D gene. D genes are given only for firm matches. Clone size is stated in some rows and not others, as once, few, many or a class when expanded.

CAWSGGGRGNEQFF | TGTGCCTGGAGTGGAGGGGGCCGGGGAAATGAGCAGTTCTTC | TRBV30 | - | 14 | TRBJ2-1 | TRBD1
CASRAGTGNQPQHF | TGTGCCAGCAGGGCCGGGACAGGTAACCAGCCCCAGCATTTT | TRBV2 | - | 14 | TRBJ1-5 | TRBD1
CASSHEQGLNTEAFF | TGTGCCAGCTCACACGAACAGGGTCTGAACACTGAAGCTTTCTTT | TRBV18 | - | 15 | TRBJ1-1 | -
CAISDASGGQETQYF | TGTGCCATCAGTGATGCTAGCGGGGGCCAAGAGACCCAGTACTTC | TRBV10-3 | - | 15 | TRBJ2-5 | TRBD2
CASSQVRGAEAFF | TGTGCCAGCAGTCAGGTCCGGGGGGCTGAAGCTTTCTTT | TRBV5-8 | - | 13 | TRBJ1-1 | -
CASSYHDTGELFF | TGTGCCAGCAGTTACCATGACACCGGGGAGCTGTTTTTT | TRBV6-5 | - | 13 | TRBJ2-2 | -
CASSIQYNPYNEQFF | TGTGCCAGTAGTATACAGTATAACCCCTACAATGAGCAGTTCTTC | TRBV19 | - | 15 | TRBJ2-1 | -
CASSQEGQGTNYGYTF | TGCGCCAGCAGCCAAGAAGGGCAGGGGACTAACTATGGCTACACCTTC | TRBV4-1 | - | 16 | TRBJ1-2 | -
CASSFRGNTEAFF | TGTGCCAGCAGTTTTCGCGGGAACACTGAAGCTTTCTTT | TRBV27 | - | 13 | TRBJ1-1 | -
CASSPRGGGRDTEAFF | TGTGCCAGCAGCCCACGAGGCGGGGGGCGGGACACTGAAGCTTTCTTT | TRBV9 | - | 16 | TRBJ1-1 | -
CASTIDREMDSPLHF | TGTGCCAGTACCATTGACAGGGAGATGGATTCACCCCTCCACTTT | TRBV19 | - | 15 | TRBJ1-6 | TRBD1
CASSPQQGIGELFF | TGCGCCAGCAGCCCGCAGCAGGGAATCGGGGAGCTGTTTTTT | TRBV5-1 | - | 14 | TRBJ2-2 | -
CASSPGQGAQMDTEAFF | TGTGCCAGCTCACCGGGACAGGGGGCCCAGATGGACACTGAAGCTTTCTTT | TRBV18 | - | 17 | TRBJ1-1 | TRBD1
CASSIAGLAGGSLSYNEQFF | TGTGCCAGTAGTATAGCGGGACTAGCGGGGGGATCCCTCTCCTACAATGAGCAGTTCTTC | TRBV19 | - | 20 | TRBJ2-1 | TRBD2
CASSQGGSAYEQYF | TGTGCCAGCAGCCAGGGGGGGTCCGCCTACGAGCAGTACTTC | TRBV7-2 | - | 14 | TRBJ2-7 | -
CASSFNGGYGYTF | TGTGCCAGCAGTTTTAACGGTGGCTATGGCTACACCTTC | TRBV6-6 | - | 13 | TRBJ1-2 | -
CASSHAGRANTEAFF | TGTGCCAGCAGCCACGCCGGTCGGGCCAACACTGAAGCTTTCTTT | TRBV3-1/TRBV3-2 | once | 15 | TRBJ1-1 | -
CASSALPQFTGELFF | TGTGCCAGCAGTGCCCTACCCCAATTCACCGGGGAGCTGTTTTTT | TRBV6-4 | - | 15 | TRBJ2-2 | -
CASRGARGAGELFF | TGTGCCAGCAGGGGGGCCAGAGGGGCCGGGGAGCTGTTTTTT | TRBV2 | - | 14 | TRBJ2-2 | -
CASSSLRGYTEAFF | TGTGCCAGCAGCTCCTTAAGAGGGTACACTGAAGCTTTCTTT | TRBV7-2 | - | 14 | TRBJ1-1 | -
CASSIVGTDYGYTF | TGTGCCAGTAGTATAGTAGGGACGGACTATGGCTACACCTTC | TRBV19 | - | 14 | TRBJ1-2 | -
CASSEMEINTIYF | TGTGCCAGCAGTGAAATGGAGATAAACACCATATATTTT | TRBV6-1 | - | 13 | TRBJ1-3 | -
CASSPPTGNYGYTF | TGTGCCAGCAGCCCCCCGACAGGGAACTATGGCTACACCTTC | TRBV7-9 | - | 14 | TRBJ1-2 | TRBD1
CASSGPGQRVGGYTF | TGTGCCAGTAGTGGACCCGGTCAGCGAGTAGGTGGCTACACCTTC | TRBV19 | - | 15 | TRBJ1-2 | -
CAISESTAASTDTQYF | TGTGCCATCAGTGAGTCGACAGCGGCAAGCACAGATACGCAGTATTTT | TRBV10-3 | - | 16 | TRBJ2-3 | -
CASSVAREMDGRNTEAFF | TGTGCCAGCAGCGTAGCCCGAGAAATGGACGGAAGGAACACTGAAGCTTTCTTT | TRBV9 | - | 18 | TRBJ1-1 | -
CASSMAPQDPLHF | TGTGCCAGTAGTATGGCTCCGCAGGACCCCCTCCACTTT | TRBV19 | - | 13 | TRBJ1-6 | -
CASLPVRRGGKTQYF | TGTGCAAGTCTCCCGGTCCGCAGGGGTGGCAAGACCCAGTACTTC | TRBV12-2 | - | 15 | TRBJ2-5 | -
CASSQSLGALHF | TGTGCCAGCAGCCAATCACTAGGGGCCCTCCACTTT | TRBV14 | - | 12 | TRBJ1-6 | -